The T cell receptor (beta chain) under discussion was sequenced for a study of shared clonotypes between healthy human individuals. Study results and limitations: All-four-donor shared clonotypes had higher generation probabilities than non-shared clonotypes did. How much donors shared clonotypes was expected to be affected by sequencing depth.

CD45RO-negative CD8 cells positively selected for CCR7 made up the naive population, which excluded terminally differentiated effector memory CD45RA+ cells. Trimming left V 11 bases short and J 1 base short, with 20 bases between. Germline V gene sequence: CDR1 SGHVS, CDR2 FQNEAQ. This CDR3 is built from 15 residues. In regard to this clone: What it binds is unknown.

An assay was performed, and its level was deep. TCRdb keeps only in-frame clones here, not all; method: immunoSEQ multiplex PCR. Among approximately 1.9 million clones listed, over 85% were seen once. The V gene is TRBV7-8, the J gene TRBJ2-5; possible D gene TRBD1, 6 bases. The specimen was naive CD8+ T cells from PBMCs. The receptor comes from a man younger than 30 in good health. Some clones in this sample may be carry-over from other donors' samples. CDR3 amino acids: CADGDPGGFQETQYF. The CDR3 DNA follows: TGTGCCGACGGGGACCCTGGGGGCTTCCAAGAGACCCAGTACTTC.